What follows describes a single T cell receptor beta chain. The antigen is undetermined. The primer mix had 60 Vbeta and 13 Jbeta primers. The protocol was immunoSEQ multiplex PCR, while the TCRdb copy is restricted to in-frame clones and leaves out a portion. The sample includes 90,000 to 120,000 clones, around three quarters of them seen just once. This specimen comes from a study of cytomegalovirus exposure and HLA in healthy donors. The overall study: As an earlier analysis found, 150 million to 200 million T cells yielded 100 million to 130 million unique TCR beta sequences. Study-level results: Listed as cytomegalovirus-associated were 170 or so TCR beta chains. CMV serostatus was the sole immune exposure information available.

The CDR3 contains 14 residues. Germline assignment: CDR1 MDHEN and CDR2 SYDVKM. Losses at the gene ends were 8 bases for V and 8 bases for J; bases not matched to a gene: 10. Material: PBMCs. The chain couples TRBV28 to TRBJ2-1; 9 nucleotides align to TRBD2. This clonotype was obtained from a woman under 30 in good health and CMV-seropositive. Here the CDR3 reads CASLHSGRLDEQFF. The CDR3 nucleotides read TGTGCCAGCCTCCATAGCGGGAGACTGGATGAGCAGTTCTTC.